The next 17 T cell receptor beta chains were all read from a single sample in a study of cytomegalovirus exposure and HLA in healthy donors. The PCR made use of 60 Vbeta and 13 Jbeta primers. Assay used: immunoSEQ multiplex PCR; TCRdb lists only in-frame clones, some missing. The data contain 250,000 to 350,000 clones, about nine tenths of them singletons. Sequenced: PBMCs. The receptor set was obtained from a man aged 35 to 55 in good health and CMV-seropositive.

The chain employs TRBV10-3 and TRBJ1-6, with D perhaps TRBD1 (6 bases). CDR1 and CDR2 (germline): ENHRY, SYGVKD. This CDR3 spans 13 amino acids. Trimming shortened V by 6 bases and J by 6 bases, and 9 bases separated the two germline ends. The CDR3 DNA is TGTGCCATCAGGGCACAGGGTAATTCACCCCTCCACTTT. It yields the protein CAIRAQGNSPLHF.

This chain connects TRBV6-1 to TRBJ1-1; no clear D gene. The CDR3 is made up of 13 amino acids. The V gene lost 1 base and the J gene lost 6 bases, with 9 bases spanning the gap. Germline lookup yields CDR1 MNHNS and CDR2 SASEGT. The CDR3 DNA sequence: TGTGCCAGCAGTGAAGTTCCAATTCCTGAAGCTTTCTTT. The encoded protein is CASSEVPIPEAFF.

The gene calls are TRBV9 and TRBJ2-7, with 7 positions matching TRBD1. V shed 5 bases, J shed 5 bases, and the junction held 4 bases outside the gene matches. This CDR3 is 12 amino acids long. CDR1 SGDLS and CDR2 YYNGEE come from the germline V gene. The DNA for the CDR3 is TGTGCCAGCAGTTCGACAGGGCACGAGCAGTACTTC. Translation gives CASSSTGHEQYF.

The chain is built from TRBV27 and TRBJ1-4; D is unclear. The germline CDR1 and CDR2 sequences are MNHEY and SMNVEV (reference sequence). The CDR3 loop spans 13 amino acids. The ends were cut back, 5 bases at V and 11 bases at J, with 15 bases in the middle. The CDR3 DNA reads TGTGCCAGCAGTCCTGCGGCGCGTCGTAAACTGTTTTTT. Translating gives CASSPAARRKLFF.

The chain combines TRBV5-1 with TRBJ2-1; 11 nucleotides align to TRBD2. The CDR3 is made up of 15 amino acids. Germline values: CDR1 SGHRS, CDR2 YFSETQ. V gave up 4 bases and J gave up 4 bases; unmatched junction bases: 4. CDR3 residues: CASSKGLAEYNEQFF. The CDR3 bases are TGCGCCAGCAGCAAGGGACTAGCGGAGTACAATGAGCAGTTCTTC.

The gene calls are TRBV4-3 and TRBJ1-2; D ambiguous. The V end lost 2 bases, the J end lost 0 bases, and 13 bases lay between the germline ends. CDR1 and CDR2 (germline): LGHNA, YSLEER. This CDR3 contains 16 residues. The CDR3 DNA reads as TGCGCCAGCAGCCAAAAGGTCGGCAGGACTAACTATGGCTACACCTTC. Translating it yields CASSQKVGRTNYGYTF.

This clone was seen only once. The chain joins TRBV18 to TRBJ2-1, with 7 bases aligning to TRBD1. Germline V gene data show CDR1 as KGHSH and CDR2 as LQKENI. V was pared by 8 bases and J by 8 bases, with 3 bases of the junction left unmatched. The CDR3 is 11 residues long. The CDR3 sequence: CASRQGDEQFF. The CDR3 bases are TGTGCCAGCCGGCAGGGGGATGAGCAGTTCTTC.

The chain carries TRBV6-1 and TRBJ2-3, with TRBD1 matching 8 bases. The CDR3 is made up of 15 amino acids. Germline CDR1 reads MNHNS; CDR2 reads SASEGT. Trimming at V came to 6 bases and at J to 5 bases, leaving 10 bases not matched to a gene. The CDR3 DNA follows: TGTGCCAGCAGGCAGGGGGCCTACGAGAGAGATACGCAGTATTTT. This sequence encodes CASRQGAYERDTQYF.

This chain joins TRBV7-8 and TRBJ2-7; 13 bases line up with TRBD2. The CDR3 is 20 residues long. The ends lost 4 bases at V and 5 bases at J; junction bases unmatched: 20. Per the germline V gene, CDR1 is SGHVS and CDR2 is FQNEAQ. DNA of the CDR3: TGTGCCAGCAGCTCGACAGGGGCGGGAGGACTAGCGGGAGTGCGGGACGAGCAGTACTTC. Its translation: CASSSTGAGGLAGVRDEQYF.

J is TRBJ2-1 and V is TRBV7-6, with 13 bases lining up with TRBD2. Germline CDR1 reads SGHVS; CDR2 reads FNYEAQ. The trim removed 2 bases at V and 5 bases at J, leaving 12 bases unmatched. The CDR3 has 19 residues. This chain's CDR3 is CASSLPYGLAGDHDNEQFF. DNA for the CDR3: TGTGCCAGCAGCTTACCCTATGGACTAGCGGGAGACCATGACAATGAGCAGTTCTTC.

The chain links TRBV19 to TRBJ2-2; D is ambiguous. V shed 5 bases and J shed 5 bases, with 18 bases lying between them. Per germline, CDR1 LNHDA and CDR2 SQIVND (reference sequence). The CDR3 contains 16 residues. CDR3 protein: CASSPTPGLRTGELFF. The DNA for the CDR3 is TGTGCCAGTAGTCCGACCCCCGGGTTACGGACCGGGGAGCTGTTTTTT.

The chain uses TRBV6-1 and TRBJ1-5; 9 positions match TRBD1. After removal of 4 bases from V and 1 base from J, the junction contained 17 bases not matched to a gene. This CDR3 contains 20 residues. Germline values: CDR1 MNHNS, CDR2 SASEGT. CDR3 residues: CASSGYPGTGITFSNQPQHF. The CDR3 DNA reads TGTGCCAGCAGTGGTTATCCCGGGACAGGGATCACGTTCAGCAATCAGCCCCAGCATTTT.

This chain connects TRBV2 to TRBJ2-2; D not resolved. The germline gives CDR1 SNHLY, CDR2 FYNNEI. V dropped 8 bases and J dropped 6 bases, with 7 bases sitting between them. The CDR3 runs to 11 residues. CDR3 in DNA: TGTGCCAGCCGGTCGGCCGGGGAGCTGTTTTTT. Protein sequence: CASRSAGELFF.

This chain connects TRBV11-1 to TRBJ1-1; 7 bases align to TRBD1. The CDR3 loop spans 12 amino acids. The J segment lost 7 bases and the V segment lost 5 bases, leaving 4 bases of the junction unmatched. From germline, CDR1 is SGHAT and CDR2 FQDESV (reference sequence). CDR3 protein: CASSPGTVEAFF. The CDR3 nucleotides are TGTGCCAGCAGCCCCGGGACAGTTGAAGCTTTCTTT.

V gene TRBV18 combines with J gene TRBJ1-1, with D possibly being TRBD1 (5 bases). The CDR3 covers 14 residues. The V end was cut by 6 bases, the J end by 1 base, with 12 bases between. Germline values: CDR1 KGHSH, CDR2 LQKENI. The CDR3: CASSFGGANTEAFF. In nucleotides, the CDR3 is TGTGCCAGCTCGTTCGGGGGAGCGAACACTGAAGCTTTCTTT.

The chain joins TRBV7-2 to TRBJ2-7; 14 positions match TRBD2. Germline values: CDR1 SGHTA, CDR2 FQGNSA. The CDR3 runs to 17 residues. V trimming: 2 bases; J trimming: 1 base; junction bases outside the gene matches: 4. Here the CDR3 DNA reads TGTGCCAGCAGCTTACCGGGACTAGCGGGAGCATCCTACGAGCAGTACTTC. Residues: CASSLPGLAGASYEQYF.

V gene TRBV18 combines with J gene TRBJ1-2, with 7 nucleotides matching TRBD1. Looked up from germline, CDR1 is KGHSH and CDR2 is LQKENI. V was clipped by 0 bases and J by 6 bases; unmatched bases: 13. CDR3 size: 17 residues. Here the CDR3 DNA reads TGTGCCAGCTCACCACCGGACAGGACGTATGGCCTCCATGGCTACACCTTC. Residues: CASSPPDRTYGLHGYTF.